A single T cell receptor beta chain is shown here with its context. Its antigen is unidentified. The CDR3 has 14 amino acids. Germline CDR1 and CDR2: SGHTA and FQGNSA. V dropped 5 bases and J dropped 6; count of bases not matched to a gene: 4. Repeated repertoire sampling spanned the course of chemoradiotherapy. This entry is derived from a study of chemoradiotherapy in HPV16-positive cancers. Study findings and constraints: HPV-responsive T-cell expansion during chemoradiotherapy was linked to improved recurrence-free survival in HPV16-positive patients. Candidate HPV-specific clones and E7-related TCR motifs grew in tumor during treatment. Only a couple of HPV16-positive patients supplied the functional HPV-specificity definition.

Repertoires were generated with immunoSEQ multiplex PCR, while TCRdb's copy carries only in-frame clones and drops some. The table has around 5,700 clones, about 88% seen once. The chain is built from TRBV7-2 and TRBJ2-2; 9 bases agree with TRBD1. This sample comprised tumor tissue, obtained from a patient who underwent chemoradiotherapy. The sequence derives from a human donor with HPV-associated anogenital cancer. The CDR3 bases are TGTGCCAGCAGCGTACAGGGGGCTGCCGGGGAGCTGTTTTTT. This translates into CASSVQGAAGELFF.